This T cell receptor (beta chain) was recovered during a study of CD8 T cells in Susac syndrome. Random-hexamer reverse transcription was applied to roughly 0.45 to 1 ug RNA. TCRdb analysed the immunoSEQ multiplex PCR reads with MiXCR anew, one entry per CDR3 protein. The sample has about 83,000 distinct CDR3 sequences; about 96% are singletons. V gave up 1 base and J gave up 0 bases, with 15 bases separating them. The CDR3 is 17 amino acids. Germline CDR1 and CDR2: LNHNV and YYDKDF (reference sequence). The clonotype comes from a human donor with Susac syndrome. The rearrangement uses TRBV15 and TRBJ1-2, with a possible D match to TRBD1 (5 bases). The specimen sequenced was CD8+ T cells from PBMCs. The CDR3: CATSRAPKGQTNYGYTF. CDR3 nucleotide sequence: TGTGCCACCAGCAGAGCTCCAAAGGGGCAGACTAACTATGGCTACACCTTC.